This passage covers 23 T cell receptor beta chains from one sample sequenced in a study of T-cell reconstitution after alpha-beta-depleted transplantation in children. The TCRbeta library incorporated unique molecular identifiers. From the PCR reads, TCRdb called clonotypes with MiXCR, one entry per CDR3 protein. Here the sample spans 350,000 to 400,000 distinct CDR3 sequences, around 21% being singletons. The material sequenced was PBMCs from the stem cell graft donor, taken from the stem cell graft. The receptor source for this set is a human donor who donated a stem cell graft to a child with acute myeloid leukemia.

This clonotype was observed many times. The chain carries TRBV20-1 and TRBJ2-5, with 8 bases aligning to TRBD2. CDR3 length equals 13 residues. J gave up 1 base and V 6 bases, and 4 bases lay outside the gene matches. Germline CDR1 is DFQATT and CDR2 is SNEGSKA (reference sequence). CDR3 in amino acids: CSAPLAGQETQYF. CDR3 nucleotide sequence: TGCAGTGCCCCGCTAGCGGGCCAAGAGACCCAGTACTTC.

This clonotype has a handful of counts. The chain uses TRBV2 and TRBJ2-5; no firm D call. Per the germline V gene, CDR1 is SNHLY and CDR2 is FYNNEI. V lost 4 bases, J lost 4 bases, and 7 bases lay in between. The CDR3 is made up of 12 amino acids. CDR3 bases: TGTGCCAGCAGTGGACAAAGAGAGACCCAGTACTTC. Its translation is CASSGQRETQYF.

The genes are TRBV28 and TRBJ1-3; no reliable D call. Germline V gene lookup returns CDR1 MDHEN and CDR2 SYDVKM. The V and J ends lost 7 bases and 0 bases respectively, with 16 bases between them. CDR3 length: 16 residues. Here the CDR3 reads CASTRPGHSSGNTIYF. CDR3 bases: TGTGCCAGCACCCGTCCGGGTCATAGCTCTGGAAACACCATATATTTT.

This clonotype was picked up a small number of times. The chain uses TRBV7-2 and TRBJ2-3; 13 bases match TRBD2. The germline CDR1 and CDR2 sequences are SGHTA and FQGNSA. This CDR3 contains 16 residues. V lost 5 bases, J lost 1 base, and 3 bases stayed unmatched. The CDR3 loop reads CASSMGLAGRTDTQYF. The CDR3 bases are TGTGCCAGCAGCATGGGACTAGCGGGACGCACAGATACGCAGTATTTT.

This clonotype was picked up many times. This chain connects TRBV10-2 to TRBJ1-1, with D perhaps TRBD1 (5 bases). Germline V CDR1 and CDR2: WSHSY, SAAADI. The CDR3 is 14 amino acids. The V end was cut by 4 bases, the J end by 4 bases, with 13 bases between. CDR3 nucleotide sequence: TGCGCCAGCAGTGTGTCGGGGGGAGGCACTGAAGCTTTCTTT. Its protein product is CASSVSGGGTEAFF.

In the case of this clonotype: The conserved phenylalanine or tryptophan normally closing the CDR3 is absent here, so this likely arose from a read error. V and J are TRBV29-1 and TRBJ1-2; D gene uncertain. With 5 bases removed from V and 6 bases from J, the gap between germline ends came to 10 bases. This CDR3 contains 11 residues. Germline CDR1 SQVTM, CDR2 ANQGSEA. CDR3 coding DNA: TGCAGCGTTTGGGCAGGAAATGGCTACACCTCC. This codes for CSVWAGNGYTS.

The chain employs TRBV4-2 and TRBJ1-2; D remains unclear. CDR3 size: 14 residues. V was clipped by 0 bases and J by 7 bases, with 12 bases between them. Germline V gene sequence: CDR1 LGHNA, CDR2 YNFKEQ. In nucleotides, the CDR3 is TGTGCCAGCAGCCAAGATCGGAGGGATTCTGGCTACACCTTC. Protein sequence: CASSQDRRDSGYTF.

DNA of the CDR3: TGTGCCAGCAGCTTGTCAGGGAACCCCCACACAGATACGCAGTATTTT. This encodes CASSLSGNPHTDTQYF. This chain joins TRBV5-8 and TRBJ2-3, with D perhaps TRBD1 (5 bases). Trimming pared 1 base from V and 2 bases from J, leaving 14 bases between. The CDR3 loop spans 16 amino acids. Germline values: CDR1 SGHTS, CDR2 YDEGEE.

This clonotype was seen only a few times. The rearrangement uses TRBV15 and TRBJ2-5; D is uncertain. The V gene lost 4 bases and the J gene lost 4 bases, with 13 bases spanning the gap. The length of the CDR3 is 14 residues. Per germline, CDR1 LNHNV and CDR2 YYDKDF (reference sequence). The CDR3 DNA reads TGTGCCACCAGCAAAGAAGATTGGATAGAGACCCAGTACTTC. This sequence encodes CATSKEDWIETQYF.

The chain uses TRBV29-1 and TRBJ1-4; 7 bases agree with TRBD1. The CDR3 runs to 13 residues. Germline values: CDR1 SQVTM, CDR2 ANQGSEA. V shed 7 bases and J 7 bases; nucleotides not matched to a gene: 9. CDR3 nucleotide sequence: TGCAGCGCCGTGGGGACAGAACTTGAAAAACTGTTTTTT. Encoded protein: CSAVGTELEKLFF. The complete variable domain, with remaining parts taken from reference TRBV29-1 and TRBJ1-4, reads SAVISQKPSRDICQRGTSLTIQCQVDSQVTMMFWYRQQPGQSLTLIATANQGSEATYESGFVIDKFPISRPNLTFSTLTVSNMSPEDSSIYLCSAVGTELEKLFFGSGTQLSVL.

The chain employs TRBV12-3 or TRBV12-4 and TRBJ1-5; maybe TRBD1 (5 bases). Trimming left V 4 bases short and J 5 bases short, with 12 bases between. CDR3 length: 14 residues. The CDR3 nucleotides are TGTGCCAGCAGTTACCGGGGCAGAGATCAGCCCCAGCATTTT. Translated: CASSYRGRDQPQHF.

The chain employs TRBV18 and TRBJ2-1; D is unresolved. CDR1 and CDR2 from the germline V gene are KGHSH and LQKENI. V was clipped by 5 bases and J by 2 bases, with 10 bases between them. The CDR3 runs to 14 residues. The CDR3 DNA is TGTGCCAGCTCAATCGAAATTACCTACAATGAGCAGTTCTTC. It translates to CASSIEITYNEQFF.

Here the CDR3 reads CASSLSSVDEQYF. In nucleotides, the CDR3 is TGTGCCAGCAGTTTATCTAGCGTCGACGAGCAGTACTTC. V is TRBV27 and J is TRBJ2-7; a possible D gene is TRBD2 (5 bases). Trimming cost V 0 bases and J 5 bases, with 8 bases left between them. This CDR3 region has 13 residues. The germline V gene has CDR1 MNHEY and CDR2 SMNVEV (reference sequence).

The chain couples TRBV7-9 to TRBJ1-6; D call uncertain. V gave up 3 bases and J gave up 3 bases, with 3 bases separating them. Germline V gene data show CDR1 as SEHNR and CDR2 as FQNEAQ (reference sequence). CDR3 length: 13 amino acids. CDR3 sequence: CASSFRYNSPLHF. The CDR3, as DNA: TGTGCCAGCAGCTTTCGCTATAATTCACCCCTCCACTTT.

The chain couples TRBV25-1 to TRBJ2-7; D tentatively reads TRBD1 or TRBD2 (5 bases each). Germline V gives CDR1 MGHDK, CDR2 SYGVNS. CDR3 length equals 14 residues. The V end was cut by 4 bases, the J end by 6 bases, with 16 bases between. In DNA, the CDR3 is TGTGCCAGCAGTGCCCCGAGTCCGGGGCGCGAGCAGTACTTC. Its protein is CASSAPSPGREQYF.

The chain employs TRBV21-1 and TRBJ1-5. TRBV21-1 constitutes a pseudogene. The CDR3 spans 16 residues. CDR3 sequence reads: CASSRVKGSSNQPQHF. The CDR3 DNA sequence: TGTGCCAGCAGCAGAGTCAAGGGCTCTTCTAATCAGCCCCAGCATTTT.

This clonotype was seen a handful of times. The genes are TRBV4-2 and TRBJ2-7; D might be TRBD1 (6 bases). Germline values: CDR1 LGHNA, CDR2 YNFKEQ. The CDR3 runs to 17 residues. The germline V and J ends were trimmed by 1 base and 3 bases, with 19 bases remaining between them. CDR3 protein: CASSQAPGGARYYEQYF. The CDR3 DNA reads TGTGCCAGCAGCCAAGCCCCTGGGGGCGCACGCTACTACGAGCAGTACTTC.

The chain uses TRBV12-3 or TRBV12-4 and TRBJ2-4; possibly TRBD2 for D (6 bases). CDR3 length equals 18 residues. The V end lost 2 bases, the J end lost 0 bases, and 17 bases lay between the germline ends. CDR3 nucleotide sequence: TGTGCCAGCAGTTTAACGAGCGCTAGCGCCCTAGCCAAAAACATTCAGTACTTC. Translated: CASSLTSASALAKNIQYF.

The rearrangement joins TRBV20-1 to TRBJ2-1; TRBD1 might be the D (6 bases). The CDR3 sequence is 15 residues long. Trimming left V 4 bases short and J 5 bases short, with 18 bases between. Germline CDR1 is DFQATT and CDR2 is SNEGSKA (reference sequence). The CDR3 DNA reads as TGCAGTGCTAAGAAGGGGGTTACCACCAACAATGAGCAGTTCTTC. Amino acid sequence: CSAKKGVTTNNEQFF.

The chain uses TRBV2 and TRBJ2-3; 8 nucleotides match TRBD2. The CDR3 has 14 amino acids. Germline CDR1 reads SNHLY; CDR2 reads FYNNEI. The V gene end was trimmed by 10 bases and the J gene end by 3 bases; junction bases not matched to a gene: 9. CDR3 sequence: CATIWASGTDTQYF. CDR3 sequence (DNA): TGTGCCACCATTTGGGCTAGCGGGACAGATACGCAGTATTTT.

This clonotype has a count of ten or more. V gene TRBV3-1 combines with J gene TRBJ2-2; 10 bases map to TRBD2. Germline trimming cut 4 bases from V and 4 bases from J; bases unmatched to any gene: 9. Germline CDR1 LGHDT, CDR2 YNNKEL (reference sequence). This CDR3 region has 17 residues. The CDR3 protein is CASSPGGLAVFTGELFF. In nucleotides, the CDR3 is TGTGCCAGCAGCCCTGGTGGACTAGCGGTATTCACCGGGGAGCTGTTTTTT.

The genes are TRBV5-1 and TRBJ2-5; 9 nucleotides match TRBD1. The CDR3 sequence is 14 residues long. CDR1 SGHRS and CDR2 YFSETQ come from the germline V gene. J was trimmed by 5 bases and V by 4 bases; bases with no gene match: 6. In nucleotides, the CDR3 is TGCGCCAGCAGCGTAACAGGGGGCTGGGAGACCCAGTACTTC. Its protein is CASSVTGGWETQYF.

The chain links TRBV27 to TRBJ2-7; 10 bases align to TRBD2. Germline CDR1 and CDR2: MNHEY and SMNVEV (reference sequence). The CDR3 is 15 residues long. Trimming cost V 5 bases and J 0 bases; bases outside gene matches: 4. The CDR3 here is CASSTSSGSSYEQYF. The CDR3 DNA follows: TGTGCCAGCAGTACCTCTAGCGGGAGCTCCTACGAGCAGTACTTC.